This T cell receptor (beta chain) was recovered during a study of shared clonotypes between healthy human individuals. Replicate PCRs from sorted subsets contained roughly 200 ng DNA, which is roughly 30,000 T cell genomes. Sequencing used immunoSEQ multiplex PCR; TCRdb keeps in-frame clones, though not all of them. Of approximately 2,300,000 clones listed, under 95% were seen once; the top ten hold 0.37%. This CDR3 comprises 13 residues. V lost 7 bases to trimming and J lost 5 bases, with 14 bases between them. Germline values: CDR1 MNHEY, CDR2 SVGAGI. The chain is built from TRBV6-5 and TRBJ1-1; D ambiguous. The receptor comes from a man between 18 and 35 years old in good health. Some clones in this sample may be carry-over from other donors' samples. The sample comprised naive CD4+ T cells from PBMCs. Subset denoted: CD45RA+ positively selected. The CDR3, as DNA: TGTGCCAGCACAGATGTGGTGGGGACTGAAGCTTTCTTT. Its translation is CASTDVVGTEAFF.